Described below is a single T cell receptor (beta chain) sequence and its context. Its specific antigen is unknown. No quality values exist for individual bases; no much larger clone is one base distant. This record comes from a study of human T cells and chemical hapten exposure (dated by TCRdb to the early 2020s). General notes on the study: For sensitization, 2% DPC in acetone was applied to an approximately 2 cm by approximately 2 cm area of upper inner arm skin. Weekly therapeutic DPC doses were additionally applied to the scalp of patients throughout the roughly 26-week study period. Patch testing was done on the upper back using Finn chambers containing 0.01% DPC, and results were scored after 6 days according to International Contact Dermatitis Research Group standards. The patient cohort, mostly female, included alopecia areata with under or over 50% scalp involvement, alopecia totalis and alopecia universalis. The libraries were sequenced as a pool, and the TCR yield per sample differed mostly because of small variations in library volumes within the pool. This study followed changes in the peripheral blood TCR repertoire in vivo during primary and secondary sensitization of alopecia patients to the hapten diphenylcyclopropenone (DPC). Blood was sampled from patients pre-sensitization (week 0) and at 2, 6 and about 24 weeks after DPC sensitization. Some 29 alopecia patients gave blood for TCR sequencing at one to four time points (pre-sensitization, 2, 6 and 24 weeks).

Library preparation used RACE. Sequenced using a NextSeq 500. During library preparation, unique molecular identifiers were attached to individual cDNA molecules so that TCRs could be counted in a quantitative, reproducible way. Both TCR alpha and TCR beta chains were sequenced from each blood RNA sample. In the original analysis: The median number of TCRs per sample was approximately 93,000, ranging from about 20,000 to 750,000. V, J and CDR3 annotation of the TCR reads was carried out using the Decombinator software suite. For PS versus PT1 abundance plots, all samples were subsampled to the same number of TCRs (28,000). Expanded TCRs were defined as absent before sensitization and observed at least eight times at the 2-week time point. TCRdb took the public reads, trimmed them with fastp at Q25, ran MiXCR for clone calling and kept in-frame beta chains. For every CDR3 protein sequence, its rows merge into one entry that carries the most common genes and DNA. These V and J calls originate from TCRdb's pipeline instead of the authors' own analysis. For this sample the table gives some 110,000 distinct CDR3 sequences, of which over 10% were detected only once. Of the sample, 1.2% to 1.5% is held by the ten largest clones.

Overall results and qualifications from the work: Compared with pre-sensitization or healthy control sets, expanded TCRs formed significantly more large CDR3 similarity clusters, which is consistent with antigen-driven responses. The number of PT1 expanded TCRs positively correlated with patch test score, significant at thresholds 8, 16 and 32 but not 4. Repeated subsampling changed both the strength of the expansion versus patch-test correlation and the threshold at which the correlation became significant. Because all patients had alopecia, a presumed autoimmune disease, the immune response of the patients might differ from that of healthy individuals. No change with DPC sensitization was found in the number of TCRs above 1 in 1000 frequency, and no evidence of global repertoire structure alterations was found.

The time point label corresponds to: patch test 1, 2 weeks after DPC sensitization. What this sample's treatment or condition label stands for: therapeutic diphenylcyclopropenone sensitization with weekly scalp DPC. Blood at each patch-test visit was drawn before the patch test was applied. To be eligible, patients had to be aged 18 to 70, diagnosed with alopecia and judged suitable for DPC therapy, while pregnant patients were excluded. Total RNA was isolated from unfractionated whole blood collected in Tempus Blood RNA tubes. Sequences SGHAT (CDR1) and FQNNGV (CDR2) are obtained from the germline V gene. CDR3 length: 12 amino acids, cysteine to phenylalanine. CDR3 DNA only is kept here, 36 bases in frame from base 1. A distance of 7 bases separates the germline ends of V and J, which lose 4 bases and 4 bases respectively.

The chain is encoded by TRBV11-2 joined to TRBJ1-1; the D gene assignment is ambiguous. This receptor was obtained from a woman between 50 and 59 years old with alopecia areata. Some clones in this sample may be carry-over from other donors' samples. The material sequenced was whole blood, taken in connection with sensitization to the hapten diphenylcyclopropenone (DPC). The base sequence is TGTGCCAGCAGCTACCTGGGCACTGAAGCTTTCTTT. The resulting protein is CASSYLGTEAFF.